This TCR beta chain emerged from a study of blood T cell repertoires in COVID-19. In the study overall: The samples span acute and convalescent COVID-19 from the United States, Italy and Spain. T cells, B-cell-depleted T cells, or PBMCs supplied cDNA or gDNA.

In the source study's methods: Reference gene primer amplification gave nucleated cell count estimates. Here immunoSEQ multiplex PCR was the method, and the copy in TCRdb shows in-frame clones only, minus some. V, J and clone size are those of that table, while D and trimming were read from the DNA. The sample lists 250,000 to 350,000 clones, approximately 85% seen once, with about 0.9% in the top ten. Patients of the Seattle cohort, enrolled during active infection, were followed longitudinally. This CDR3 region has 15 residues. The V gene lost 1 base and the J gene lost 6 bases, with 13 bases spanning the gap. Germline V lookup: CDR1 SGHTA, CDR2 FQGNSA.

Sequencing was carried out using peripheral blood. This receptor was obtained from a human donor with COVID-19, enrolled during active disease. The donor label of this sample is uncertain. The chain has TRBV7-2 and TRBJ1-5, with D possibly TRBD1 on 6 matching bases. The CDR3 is CASSLEMGGAQPQHF. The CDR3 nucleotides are TGTGCCAGCAGCTTAGAAATGGGGGGGGCTCAGCCCCAGCATTTT.